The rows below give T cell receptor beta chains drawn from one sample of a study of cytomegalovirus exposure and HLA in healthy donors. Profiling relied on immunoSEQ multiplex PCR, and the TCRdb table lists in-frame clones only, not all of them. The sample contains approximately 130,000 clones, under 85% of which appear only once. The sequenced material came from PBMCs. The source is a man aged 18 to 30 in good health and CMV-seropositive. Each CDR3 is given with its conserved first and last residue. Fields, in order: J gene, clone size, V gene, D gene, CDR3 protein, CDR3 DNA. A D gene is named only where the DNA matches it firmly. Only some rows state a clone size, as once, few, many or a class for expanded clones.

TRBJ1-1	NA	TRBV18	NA	CASSPPPYLEAFF	TGTGCCAGCTCACCACCCCCCTACTTGGAAGCTTTCTTT
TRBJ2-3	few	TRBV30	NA	CAWSPPSGRRRADTQYF	TGTGCCTGGAGTCCCCCGAGTGGGCGTCGGAGGGCAGATACGCAGTATTTT
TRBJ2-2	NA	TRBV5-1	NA	CASSQQGRSGSPNTGELFF	TGCGCCAGTTCACAACAGGGCAGATCCGGTTCCCCGAACACCGGGGAGCTGTTTTTT
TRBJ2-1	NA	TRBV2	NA	CASIRADGFWQFF	TGTGCCAGCATCCGAGCGGACGGTTTCTGGCAGTTCTTC
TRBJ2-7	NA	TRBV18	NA	CASSLTGPPGDF	TGTGCCAGCTCACTAACCGGGCCCCCAGGGGACTTC
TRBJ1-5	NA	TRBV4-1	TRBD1	CASSQEQGGNQPQHF	TGCGCCAGCAGCCAAGAACAGGGGGGGAATCAGCCCCAGCATTTT
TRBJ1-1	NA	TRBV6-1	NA	CASSVSEAFF	TGTGCCAGCAGTGTTAGCGAAGCTTTCTTT
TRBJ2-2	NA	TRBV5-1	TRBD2	CASSLTSGPHTGELFF	TGCGCCAGCAGCTTGACTAGCGGGCCTCACACCGGGGAGCTGTTTTTT
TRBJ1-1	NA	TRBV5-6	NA	CASSLALAGRTEAFF	TGTGCCAGCAGCTTGGCGCTTGCAGGGCGCACTGAAGCTTTCTTT
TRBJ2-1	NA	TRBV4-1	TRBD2	CASSQESPSGDNNEQFF	TGCGCCAGCAGCCAAGAATCTCCTAGCGGGGATAACAATGAGCAGTTCTTC
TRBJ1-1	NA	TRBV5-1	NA	CASSPGPTTSNTEAFF	TGCGCCAGCAGTCCGGGTCCTACGACCTCGAACACTGAAGCTTTCTTT
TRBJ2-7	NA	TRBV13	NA	CASSLGTRGAEQYF	TGTGCCAGCAGCTTAGGGACTAGAGGCGCCGAGCAGTACTTC
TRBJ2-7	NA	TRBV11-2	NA	CASSSSRRSYEQYF	TGTGCCAGCAGCTCATCACGGAGATCCTACGAGCAGTACTTC
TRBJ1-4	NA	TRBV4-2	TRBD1	CASSPRDSAATNEKLFF	TGTGCCAGCAGCCCCCGGGACAGCGCCGCAACTAATGAAAAACTGTTTTTT
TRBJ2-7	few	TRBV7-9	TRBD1	CSSSFLGQGRDEQYF	TGTTCCAGCAGCTTCCTAGGACAGGGCAGAGACGAGCAGTACTTC
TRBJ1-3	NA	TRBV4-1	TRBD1	CASSRTGGAGNTIYF	TGCGCCAGCAGCCGGACAGGGGGCGCGGGAAACACCATATATTTT
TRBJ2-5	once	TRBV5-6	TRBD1	CASSSTGDQETQYF	TGTGCCAGCAGCTCGACAGGGGACCAAGAGACCCAGTACTTC
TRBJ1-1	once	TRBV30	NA	CAWRQGEVGNTEAFF	TGTGCCTGGAGACAGGGAGAAGTTGGGAACACTGAAGCTTTCTTT
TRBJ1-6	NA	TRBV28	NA	CASSSLPAPSSYNSPLHF	TGTGCCAGCAGTTCTCTCCCGGCCCCTAGCTCCTATAATTCACCCCTCCACTTT
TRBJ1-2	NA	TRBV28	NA	CASRGRDKQVFVGYTF	TGTGCCAGCAGGGGCCGGGATAAACAAGTCTTTGTGGGCTACACCTTC
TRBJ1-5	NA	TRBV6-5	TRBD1	CASSAQGWNQPQHF	TGTGCCAGCAGTGCACAGGGGTGGAATCAGCCCCAGCATTTT
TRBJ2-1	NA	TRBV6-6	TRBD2	CASTAGGPYEQFF	TGTGCCAGCACCGCGGGGGGGCCGTATGAGCAGTTCTTC
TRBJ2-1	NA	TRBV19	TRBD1	CASSSPGQGRYEQFF	TGTGCCAGTAGTAGTCCGGGACAGGGTAGGTATGAGCAGTTCTTC
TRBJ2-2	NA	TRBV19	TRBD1	CASSTEGAANTGELFF	TGTGCCAGTAGTACCGAGGGGGCGGCGAACACCGGGGAGCTGTTTTTT
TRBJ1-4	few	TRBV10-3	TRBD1	CAIGTGDEKLFF	TGTGCCATCGGGACAGGGGATGAAAAACTGTTTTTT
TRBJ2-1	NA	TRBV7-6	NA	CASSLVSGVSSYNEQFF	TGTGCCAGCAGCTTAGTCTCGGGAGTGAGCTCCTACAATGAGCAGTTCTTC